This TCR beta chain derives from a study of identical twins' blood T cells. Whole-study context: Around 50 million reads covered roughly six alpha-chain and roughly six beta-chain libraries.

From germline, CDR1 is SGHRS and CDR2 YFSETQ. After removal of 4 bases from V and 2 bases from J, the junction contained 10 bases not matched to a gene. This CDR3 spans 17 amino acids. Authors' processing steps: Per-library CDR3 reads ranged about 2.2 to 4 million; clonotypes, ~90,000 to ~550,000. Each CDR3 protein is one row after TCRdb ran MiXCR on the 5' RACE reads. Here the V and J calls rest on TCRdb's processing, not on the authors' analysis. This sample yields fewer than 450,000 distinct CDR3 sequences, of which around 30% are seen a single time; roughly 5.5% belongs to the top ten. This clonotype turned up a few times. Six healthy women, forming three identical twin pairs, donated samples.

This rearrangement joins TRBV5-1 to TRBJ1-1; 11 nucleotides align to TRBD1. Sequences were obtained from PBMCs. This TCR was sampled from a woman aged 18 to 50 in good health. The CDR3 bases are TGCGCCAGCAGCCCCCGGGACAGGGGGGAAAAAAACACTGAAGCTTTCTTT. The encoded protein is CASSPRDRGEKNTEAFF. The full variable domain, in which reference TRBV5-1 and TRBJ1-1 provide the parts outside the CDR3, is KAGVTQTPRYLIKTRGQQVTLSCSPISGHRSVSWYQQTPGQGLQFLFEYFSETQRNKGNFPGRFSGRQFSNSRSEMNVSTLELGDSALYLCASSPRDRGEKNTEAFFGQGTRLTVV.